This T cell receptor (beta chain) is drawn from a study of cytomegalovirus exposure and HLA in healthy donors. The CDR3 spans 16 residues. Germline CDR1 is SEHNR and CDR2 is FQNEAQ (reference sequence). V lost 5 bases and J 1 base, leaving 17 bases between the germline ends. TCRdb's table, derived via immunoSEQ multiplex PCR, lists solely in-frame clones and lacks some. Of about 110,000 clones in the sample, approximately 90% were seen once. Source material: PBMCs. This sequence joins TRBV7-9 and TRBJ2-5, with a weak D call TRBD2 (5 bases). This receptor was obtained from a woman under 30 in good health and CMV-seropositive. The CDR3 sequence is CASSTRRTSSQETQYF. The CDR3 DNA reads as TGTGCCAGCAGCACCCGACGGACTTCTAGCCAAGAGACCCAGTACTTC.